One sample yielded the 31 T cell receptor beta chains listed below, sequenced in a study of CD8 T cells in Susac syndrome (dated by TCRdb to the late 2010s). The library was produced with the immunoSEQ multiplex PCR assay. RNA was extracted using the RNeasy kit, and roughly 0.5 to 1 microgram was reverse transcribed with random hexamers. TCRdb passed the public sequencing reads through fastp at Q25 and MiXCR, retaining productive beta sequences. A single entry per CDR3 protein holds the most common genes and DNA from its merged rows. The sample table records 110,000 or so distinct CDR3 sequences; less than 95% of these occur just once. The ten largest clones take up approximately 0.12% of the sample. Sequenced sample: CD8+ T cells from PBMCs. The receptors stem from a human donor in good health.

The rearrangement uses TRBV7-2 and TRBJ1-1; TRBD1 aligns across 7 bases. Germline V CDR1 and CDR2: SGHTA, FQGNSA. The length of the CDR3 is 14 residues. After removal of 7 bases from V and 8 bases from J, the junction contained 13 bases not matched to a gene. The CDR3 nucleotides are TGTGCCAGCATCCAGGGGGTTCCTGGGTTGGAAGCTTTCTTT. It specifies CASIQGVPGLEAFF.

V is TRBV7-9 and J is TRBJ1-1, with D unresolved. The CDR3 is 14 residues long. CDR1 is SEHNR and CDR2 is FQNEAQ in the germline V gene (reference sequence). V lost 0 bases to trimming and J lost 6 bases, with 11 bases between them. CDR3 amino acids: CASSLARPTAEAFF. CDR3 nucleotides: TGTGCCAGCAGCTTAGCCCGCCCGACGGCTGAAGCTTTCTTT.

CDR3 sequence reads: CSAKRTLSYNEQFF. The CDR3, as DNA: TGCAGTGCTAAAAGGACCCTCTCCTACAATGAGCAGTTCTTC. The chain links TRBV20-1 to TRBJ2-1; D remains unclear. Trimming cost V 4 bases and J 0 bases, with 10 bases left between them. This CDR3 spans 14 amino acids. Per germline, CDR1 DFQATT and CDR2 SNEGSKA (reference sequence).

The chain recombines TRBV5-1 with TRBJ2-1; the match to TRBD2 covers 12 bases. CDR1 is SGHRS, CDR2 YFSETQ, per germline. The junction had 2 bases not matched to a gene; V was cut back by 4 bases and J by 6 bases. There are 14 residues in the CDR3. CDR3 residues: CASSEGLAGNEQFF. The CDR3 coding sequence is TGCGCCAGCAGCGAGGGACTAGCGGGCAATGAGCAGTTCTTC.

V and J are TRBV20-1 and TRBJ2-7, with 7 bases matching TRBD1. The germline CDR1 and CDR2 sequences are DFQATT and SNEGSKA (reference sequence). The CDR3 totals 15 residues. V was pared by 4 bases and J by 2 bases, with 11 bases of the junction left unmatched. In DNA form, the CDR3 reads TGCAGTGCTATAGGGCCGGGACAGCTTCCCTACGAGCAGTACTTC. It yields the protein CSAIGPGQLPYEQYF.

V is TRBV20-1 and J is TRBJ2-1, with 9 bases lining up with TRBD2. With 0 bases clipped from V and 2 bases from J, the junction kept 14 bases outside the gene matches. CDR3 length: 19 amino acids. Germline V gene data show CDR1 as DFQATT and CDR2 as SNEGSKA (reference sequence). DNA of the CDR3: TGCAGTGCTAGAGATTCCCCCCGACCTCTAGCGGGAACCTACAATGAGCAGTTCTTC. It is translated as CSARDSPRPLAGTYNEQFF.

This chain uses TRBV7-2 with TRBJ2-5; TRBD1 or TRBD2 may be the D gene (5 bases each). Trimming took 6 bases from V and 8 from J, leaving 25 bases between them. The CDR3 covers 16 residues. Germline CDR1 reads SGHTA; CDR2 reads FQGNSA. The CDR3 here is CASSRGWVAQGDTQYF. In DNA form, the CDR3 reads TGTGCCAGCAGTCGGGGCTGGGTGGCCCAGGGTGATACCCAGTACTTC.

In DNA form, the CDR3 reads TGTGCCATCAGTGAGTCGATGAGTTTCAATGTGCAGGGGGCCGAAGACATTCAGTACTTC. The encoded protein is CAISESMSFNVQGAEDIQYF. V is TRBV10-3 and J is TRBJ2-4, with TRBD1 identical over 8 bases. Per germline, CDR1 ENHRY and CDR2 SYGVKD. The CDR3 has 20 amino acids. V shed 0 bases and J 8 bases; nucleotides not matched to a gene: 21.

J is TRBJ2-2 and V is TRBV9, with D perhaps TRBD1 or TRBD2 (6 bases each). Germline CDR1 and CDR2: SGDLS and YYNGEE. Deletions cut 3 bases from V and 0 bases from J, with 9 bases between. CDR3 length: 15 amino acids. CDR3 DNA: TGTGCCAGCAGCGAGGAGGGGGCGAACACCGGGGAGCTGTTTTTT. It encodes CASSEEGANTGELFF. Full variable domain (missing parts from reference TRBV9 and TRBJ2-2): DSGVTQTPKHLITATGQRVTLRCSPRSGDLSVYWYQQSLDQGLQFLIQYYNGEERAKGNILERFSAQQFPDLHSELNLSSLELGDSALYFCASSEEGANTGELFFGEGSRLTVL.

This sequence joins TRBV12-3 or TRBV12-4 and TRBJ2-3; TRBD1 agrees at 7 bases. Losses at the gene ends were 3 bases for V and 1 base for J; bases not matched to a gene: 4. The CDR3 sequence is 15 residues long. Written as DNA, the CDR3 is TGTGCCAGCAGTTTTGGCCAGGGGGGCACAGATACGCAGTATTTT. It encodes CASSFGQGGTDTQYF.

J is TRBJ1-2 and V is TRBV20-1; D uncertain. V was clipped by 0 bases and J by 5 bases, with 16 bases between them. Germline V gene lookup returns CDR1 DFQATT and CDR2 SNEGSKA (reference sequence). The CDR3 covers 15 residues. CDR3 sequence: CSARDIQRREYGYTF. The CDR3 DNA is TGCAGTGCTAGAGACATCCAGAGGAGGGAATATGGCTACACCTTC.

The rearrangement uses TRBV4-3 and TRBJ2-5; 10 positions agree with TRBD2. V lost 0 bases, J lost 1 base, and 8 bases stayed unmatched. The germline CDR1 and CDR2 sequences are LGHNA and YSLEER. This CDR3 has 18 amino acids. The CDR3 coding sequence is TGCGCCAGCAGCCAAGACCGGTTGGTAGCGGGGGGCCAAGAGACCCAGTACTTC. It yields the protein CASSQDRLVAGGQETQYF.

The CDR3 sequence: CASSEARTGPDGYTF. The CDR3 DNA reads TGTGCCAGCAGTGAAGCCCGGACAGGGCCTGATGGCTACACCTTC. The chain uses TRBV6-1 and TRBJ1-2; TRBD1 matches at 8 bases. The CDR3 loop spans 15 amino acids. Germline trimming cut 0 bases from V and 6 bases from J; bases unmatched to any gene: 6. Germline CDR1 reads MNHNS; CDR2 reads SASEGT.

J is TRBJ1-4 and V is TRBV5-1, with D uncertain. Germline values: CDR1 SGHRS, CDR2 YFSETQ. The CDR3 contains 14 residues. V lost 2 bases and J 7 bases, leaving 12 bases between the germline ends. The CDR3 nucleotides are TGCGCCAGCAGCTTAGGTTACAGCGGTGAAAAACTGTTTTTT. Translating it yields CASSLGYSGEKLFF.

The CDR3 loop is CASTSTTGGGKTQYF. Written as DNA, the CDR3 is TGTGCCAGCACCTCAACGACAGGGGGCGGTAAGACCCAGTACTTC. The V gene is TRBV6-1, the J gene TRBJ2-5, with 10 bases that match TRBD1. Looked up from germline, CDR1 is MNHNS and CDR2 is SASEGT. Trimming cost V 7 bases and J 6 bases; bases outside gene matches: 11. This CDR3 has 15 residues.

The chain joins TRBV12-3 or TRBV12-4 to TRBJ2-2, with D possibly matching TRBD2 (5 bases). The CDR3 length is 16 residues. V was trimmed by 3 bases and J by 2 bases, leaving 13 bases between them. CDR3 residues: CASSFPFGINTGELFF. The CDR3 DNA is TGTGCCAGCAGTTTTCCGTTCGGGATCAACACCGGGGAGCTGTTTTTT.

The genes are TRBV2 and TRBJ2-7; no firm D call. The CDR3 runs 12 residues. Trimming shortened V by 7 bases and J by 2 bases, and 9 bases separated the two germline ends. The germline gives CDR1 SNHLY, CDR2 FYNNEI. CDR3 coding DNA: TGTGCCAGCAACACGGCTACCTACGAGCAGTACTTC. Amino acid sequence: CASNTATYEQYF.

The chain employs TRBV5-1 and TRBJ2-3, with TRBD2 matching over 7 bases. Trimming at V came to 2 bases and at J to 5 bases, leaving 11 bases not matched to a gene. Germline CDR1 and CDR2: SGHRS and YFSETQ. CDR3 length equals 16 residues. The CDR3 DNA sequence: TGCGCCAGCAGCTTCGAGGTGGCGGGAGCTTTAGATACGCAGTATTTT. This translates into CASSFEVAGALDTQYF.

This chain uses TRBV4-3 with TRBJ1-4; no clear D gene. V lost 4 bases to trimming and J lost 4 bases, with 13 bases between them. The CDR3 loop spans 15 amino acids. CDR1 is LGHNA, CDR2 YSLEER, per germline. CDR3: CASSPQTGFNEKLFF. The CDR3 DNA reads as TGCGCCAGCAGCCCACAAACGGGCTTTAATGAAAAACTGTTTTTT.

The chain employs TRBV10-3 and TRBJ2-1; TRBD2 matches 13 bases. Germline CDR1 is ENHRY and CDR2 is SYGVKD. The CDR3 covers 15 residues. Germline trimming cut 6 bases from V and 5 bases from J; bases unmatched to any gene: 4. In DNA form, the CDR3 reads TGTGCCATCAGCTCCGGGACTAGCGGGAACAATGAGCAGTTCTTC. Its translation is CAISSGTSGNNEQFF.

V usage is TRBV6-2 or TRBV6-3 and J usage is TRBJ1-1; maybe TRBD1 (5 bases). The CDR3 loop spans 13 amino acids. Germline V gene data show CDR1 as MNHEY and CDR2 as SVGEGT. The V gene lost 2 bases and the J gene lost 5 bases, with 9 bases spanning the gap. The CDR3 bases are TGTGCCAGCAGTTACGGGGGGGAGACTGAAGCTTTCTTT. Residues: CASSYGGETEAFF.

The chain joins TRBV6-2 or TRBV6-3 to TRBJ2-1; D might be TRBD1 or TRBD2, each matching 5 bases. Trimming took off 2 bases at V and 0 bases at J, with 14 bases between the two ends. CDR1 MNHEY and CDR2 SVGEGT come from the germline V gene. The CDR3 is 17 amino acids. The CDR3 is CASSYPSGQSSYNEQFF. CDR3 nucleotides: TGTGCCAGCAGTTACCCTTCGGGGCAGAGCTCCTACAATGAGCAGTTCTTC.

As DNA, the CDR3 is TGTGCCAGCAGCTTAAGGGCAGGAGCGGGAGGGCCTGGCGAGCAGTACTTC. This sequence encodes CASSLRAGAGGPGEQYF. The V gene is TRBV7-9, the J gene TRBJ2-7; 10 bases are shared with TRBD2. Germline lookup yields CDR1 SEHNR and CDR2 FQNEAQ (reference sequence). The CDR3 extends over 17 amino acids. The J segment lost 6 bases and the V segment lost 2 bases, leaving 13 bases of the junction unmatched.

The rearrangement uses TRBV3-1 and TRBJ1-2, with D possibly TRBD1 on 5 matching bases. CDR1 LGHDT and CDR2 YNNKEL come from the germline V gene (reference sequence). This CDR3 region has 16 residues. V was trimmed by 0 bases and J by 8 bases, leaving 19 bases between them. The CDR3 DNA is TGTGCCAGCAGCCAAGATACGGCAGTAAGGGGCTCCGGCTACACCTTC. Encoded protein: CASSQDTAVRGSGYTF.

CDR3 sequence reads: CSVLRGGQANVLTF. In DNA, the CDR3 is TGCAGCGTCCTTCGAGGTGGCCAGGCCAACGTCCTGACTTTC. The chain employs TRBV29-1 and TRBJ2-6; no definite D call. CDR1 is SQVTM and CDR2 is ANQGSEA in the germline V gene. V shed 6 bases and J shed 6 bases, with 15 bases lying between them. The CDR3 consists of 14 residues.

V usage is TRBV7-3 and J usage is TRBJ2-6; D is uncertain. The CDR3 totals 13 residues. Between the trimmed V and J ends, which lost 3 bases and 8 bases, there was a span of 8 bases. From germline, CDR1 is SGHTA and CDR2 FQGTGA. CDR3 DNA: TGTGCCAGCAGCTTCCCAGATACCAACGTCCTGACTTTC. It encodes CASSFPDTNVLTF.

This clonotype was picked up one time. The chain employs TRBV7-9 and TRBJ2-1, with D possibly being TRBD1 (6 bases). Germline lookup yields CDR1 SEHNR and CDR2 FQNEAQ (reference sequence). With 1 base removed from V and 0 bases from J, the gap between germline ends came to 16 bases. This CDR3 comprises 18 residues. The CDR3 loop is CASSLGEGQTLSYNEQFF. CDR3 coding DNA: TGTGCCAGCAGCTTAGGCGAAGGACAGACCCTCTCCTACAATGAGCAGTTCTTC. Drawing the rest from reference TRBV7-9 and TRBJ2-1, the complete variable domain is DTGVSQNPRHKITKRGQNVTFRCDPISEHNRLYWYRQTLGQGPEFLTYFQNEAQLEKSRLLSDRFSAERPKGSFSTLEIQRTEQGDSAMYLCASSLGEGQTLSYNEQFFGPGTRLTVL.

The chain carries TRBV23-1 and TRBJ1-1; TRBD1 matches 7 bases. TRBV23-1 is marked as an open reading frame, function uncertain. V lost 5 bases, J lost 0 bases, and 6 bases stayed unmatched. This CDR3 spans 15 amino acids. CDR3 protein: CASSSRQGMNTEAFF. The CDR3 DNA follows: TGCGCCAGCAGTTCCCGACAGGGCATGAACACTGAAGCTTTCTTT.

This clonotype was observed once. The J gene is TRBJ2-4, the V gene TRBV12-5, with 11 bases aligning to TRBD2. The germline V gene encodes CDR1 LGHNT and CDR2 FRNRAP. V was pared by 1 base and J by 5 bases, with 4 bases of the junction left unmatched. The CDR3 extends over 16 amino acids. CDR3 residues: CASGLGSGGAENIQYF. Written as DNA, the CDR3 is TGTGCTAGTGGTTTGGGTAGCGGGGGGGCCGAAAACATTCAGTACTTC.

The chain recombines TRBV4-2 with TRBJ2-2, with TRBD2 matching 7 bases. With 5 bases clipped from V and 4 bases from J, the junction kept 19 bases outside the gene matches. This CDR3 comprises 19 residues. CDR1 and CDR2 (germline): LGHNA, YNFKEQ. The CDR3 DNA reads as TGTGCCAGCAGCTTTCGAGGGCTTCGGACTAGTTCGGTCACCGGGGAGCTGTTTTTT. Amino acids: CASSFRGLRTSSVTGELFF.

This sequence joins TRBV19 and TRBJ2-2; the D gene is possibly TRBD1 (6 bases). The ends were cut back, 3 bases at V and 1 base at J, with 12 bases in the middle. Germline CDR1 reads LNHDA; CDR2 reads SQIVND (reference sequence). The CDR3 extends over 16 amino acids. CDR3 DNA: TGTGCCAGTAGTATTTGGGCAGGGGTGAACACCGGGGAGCTGTTTTTT. It encodes CASSIWAGVNTGELFF.